This T cell receptor beta chain was sequenced during a study of blood T cell repertoires in COVID-19. Study-level background: COVID-19 samples, acute and convalescent, were from the United States, Italy and Spain.

In the authors' workflow: Amplification from reference gene primers served as the basis for estimated nucleated cell counts. Here immunoSEQ multiplex PCR was the method, and the copy in TCRdb shows in-frame clones only, minus some. From that table come the V and J calls and clone size; the DNA was used to work out D and trimming. The sample yields under 300,000 clones, about four fifths seen once. With 0 bases removed from V and 0 bases from J, the gap between germline ends came to 9 bases. The CDR3 consists of 15 residues. Germline V lookup: CDR1 ENHRY, CDR2 SYGVKD. The sequence came from a woman aged 18-29 years with acute or convalescent COVID-19. The V gene is TRBV10-3, the J gene TRBJ2-7; possibly TRBD1 for D (6 bases). The sequencing input was peripheral blood. CDR3 DNA sequence: TGTGCCATCAGTGAGTCTGGCAGGGGCTCCTACGAGCAGTACTTC. This translates into CAISESGRGSYEQYF.